These 4 T cell receptor beta chains were all obtained from the same sample, sequenced in a study of CD8 T cells in ankylosing spondylitis. From the 5' RACE reads, TCRdb called clonotypes with MiXCR, one entry per CDR3 protein. The sample contains about 190,000 distinct CDR3 sequences, 10% to 15% of which appear only once. The source material was blood, either unsorted or a sorted T cell fraction (not recorded which). Receptors were obtained from a female donor with ankylosing spondylitis or in good health (not recorded which).

This clonotype was detected a few times. DNA of the CDR3: TGTGCCAGCAGCTTAGCGGCTAGCCCCGGCTACGAGCAGTACTTC. Translating it yields CASSLAASPGYEQYF. The chain is built from TRBV7-6 and TRBJ2-7, with D maybe TRBD2 (5 bases). Germline CDR1 is SGHVS and CDR2 is FNYEAQ. CDR3 length: 15 amino acids. V was shortened by 0 bases and J by 3 bases, with 12 bases between the two germline ends.

The sample holds a few counts of this clonotype. The chain recombines TRBV2 with TRBJ1-2, with D uncertain. Germline V gene data show CDR1 as SNHLY and CDR2 as FYNNEI. V was clipped by 3 bases and J by 7 bases, with 9 bases between them. This CDR3 has 12 residues. As DNA, the CDR3 is TGTGCCAGCAGTGACCCGGCGGGTGGCTACACCTTC. The encoded protein is CASSDPAGGYTF.

This clonotype was picked up many times. V is TRBV15 and J is TRBJ1-3; D is undetermined. This CDR3 is 14 amino acids long. V lost 2 bases and J lost 4, with 9 bases in between. From germline, CDR1 is LNHNV and CDR2 YYDKDF (reference sequence). CDR3 bases: TGTGCCACCAGCAGACGGCGATTAGGAAACACCATATATTTT. Protein product: CATSRRRLGNTIYF. The full variable domain, in which reference TRBV15 and TRBJ1-3 provide the parts outside the CDR3, is DAMVIQNPRYQVTQFGKPVTLSCSQTLNHNVMYWYQQKSSQAPKLLFHYYDKDFNNEADTPDNFQSRRPNTSFCFLDIRSPGLGDTAMYLCATSRRRLGNTIYFGEGSWLTVV.

This clonotype was counted many times. V and J are TRBV29-1 and TRBJ2-5, with 7 nucleotides matching TRBD1. This CDR3 region has 14 residues. CDR1 SQVTM and CDR2 ANQGSEA come from the germline V gene. V shed 4 bases, J shed 5 bases, and the junction held 10 bases outside the gene matches. The CDR3 sequence: CSVVGRGIWETQYF. The CDR3 DNA sequence: TGCAGCGTTGTGGGCAGGGGGATCTGGGAGACCCAGTACTTC. Supplemented by reference TRBV29-1 and TRBJ2-5, the full variable domain reads SAVISQKPSRDICQRGTSLTIQCQVDSQVTMMFWYRQQPGQSLTLIATANQGSEATYESGFVIDKFPISRPNLTFSTLTVSNMSPEDSSIYLCSVVGRGIWETQYFGPGTRLLVL.